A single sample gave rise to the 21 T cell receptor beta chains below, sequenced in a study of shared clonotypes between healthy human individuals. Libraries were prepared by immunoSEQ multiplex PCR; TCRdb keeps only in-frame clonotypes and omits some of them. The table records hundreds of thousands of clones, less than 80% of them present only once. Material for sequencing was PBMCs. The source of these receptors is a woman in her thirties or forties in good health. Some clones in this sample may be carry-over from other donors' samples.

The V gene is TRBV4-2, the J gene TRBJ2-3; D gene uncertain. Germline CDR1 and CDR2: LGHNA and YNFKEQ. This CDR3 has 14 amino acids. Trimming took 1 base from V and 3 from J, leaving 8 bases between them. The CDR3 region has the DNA TGTGCCAGCAGCCAAGGAACAATTACAGATACGCAGTATTTT. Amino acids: CASSQGTITDTQYF.

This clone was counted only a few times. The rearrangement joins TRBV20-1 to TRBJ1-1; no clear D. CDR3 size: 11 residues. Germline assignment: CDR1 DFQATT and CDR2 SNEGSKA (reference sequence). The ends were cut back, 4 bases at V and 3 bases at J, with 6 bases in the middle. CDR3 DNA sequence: TGCAGTGCTACCCGATACACTGAAGCTTTCTTT. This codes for CSATRYTEAFF.

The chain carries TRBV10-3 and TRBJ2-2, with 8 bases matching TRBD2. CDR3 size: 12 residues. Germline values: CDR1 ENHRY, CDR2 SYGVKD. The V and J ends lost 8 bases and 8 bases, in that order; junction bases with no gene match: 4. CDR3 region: CAISGGMGELFF. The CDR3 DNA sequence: TGTGCCATCTCGGGGGGGATGGGGGAGCTGTTTTTT.

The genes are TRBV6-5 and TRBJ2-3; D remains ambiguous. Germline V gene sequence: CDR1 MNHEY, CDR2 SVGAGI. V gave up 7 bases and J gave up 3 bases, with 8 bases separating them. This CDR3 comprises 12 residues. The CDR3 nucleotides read TGTGCCAGCAACGAGGCAACAGATACGCAGTATTTT. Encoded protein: CASNEATDTQYF.

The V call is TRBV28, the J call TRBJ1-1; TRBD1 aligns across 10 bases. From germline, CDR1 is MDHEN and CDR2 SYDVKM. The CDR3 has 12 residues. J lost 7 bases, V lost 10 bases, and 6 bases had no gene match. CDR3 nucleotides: TGTGCCACTATGACAGGGGGCGTTGAAGCTTTCTTT. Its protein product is CATMTGGVEAFF.

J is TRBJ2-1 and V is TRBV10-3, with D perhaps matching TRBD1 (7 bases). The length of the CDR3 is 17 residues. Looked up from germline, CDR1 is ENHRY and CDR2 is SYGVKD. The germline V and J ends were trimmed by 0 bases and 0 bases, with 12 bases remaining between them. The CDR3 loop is CAISESAGGISYNEQFF. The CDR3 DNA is TGTGCCATCAGTGAGTCCGCAGGGGGGATCTCCTACAATGAGCAGTTCTTC.

CDR3 amino acids: CASSLVAGNSGANVLTF. The CDR3 coding sequence is TGTGCCAGCAGTTTGGTGGCGGGAAACTCTGGGGCCAACGTCCTGACTTTC. J is TRBJ2-6 and V is TRBV28; maybe TRBD2 (6 bases). Trimming stripped 3 bases from V and 0 bases from J, with 12 bases between. Germline CDR1 MDHEN, CDR2 SYDVKM. The CDR3 spans 17 residues.

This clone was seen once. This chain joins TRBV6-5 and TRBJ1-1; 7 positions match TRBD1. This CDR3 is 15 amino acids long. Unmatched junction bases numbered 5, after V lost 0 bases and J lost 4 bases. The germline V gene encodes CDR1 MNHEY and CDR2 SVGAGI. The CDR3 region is CASSYSLGQATEAFF. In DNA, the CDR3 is TGTGCCAGCAGTTACTCGTTAGGACAGGCCACTGAAGCTTTCTTT.

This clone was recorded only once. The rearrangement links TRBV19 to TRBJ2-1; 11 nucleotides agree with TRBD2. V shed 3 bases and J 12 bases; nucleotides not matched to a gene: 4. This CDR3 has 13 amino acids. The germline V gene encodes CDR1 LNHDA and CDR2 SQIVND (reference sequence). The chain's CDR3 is CASSMVLAGVQFF. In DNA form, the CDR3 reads TGTGCCAGTAGTATGGTACTAGCGGGAGTGCAGTTCTTC.

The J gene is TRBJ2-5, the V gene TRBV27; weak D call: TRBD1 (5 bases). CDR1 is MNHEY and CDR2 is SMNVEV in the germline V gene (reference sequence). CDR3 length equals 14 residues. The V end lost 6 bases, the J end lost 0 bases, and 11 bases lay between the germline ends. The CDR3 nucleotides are TGTGCCAGCAGACCCGTAGGGGACCAAGAGACCCAGTACTTC. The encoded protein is CASRPVGDQETQYF.

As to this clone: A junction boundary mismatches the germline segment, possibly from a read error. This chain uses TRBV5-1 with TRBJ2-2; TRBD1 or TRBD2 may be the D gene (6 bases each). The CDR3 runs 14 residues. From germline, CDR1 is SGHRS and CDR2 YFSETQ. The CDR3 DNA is TGCGCCAGCAGCGAAGGGACACCCCACCGGGAGCTGCTTTTT. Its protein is CASSEGTPHRELLF.

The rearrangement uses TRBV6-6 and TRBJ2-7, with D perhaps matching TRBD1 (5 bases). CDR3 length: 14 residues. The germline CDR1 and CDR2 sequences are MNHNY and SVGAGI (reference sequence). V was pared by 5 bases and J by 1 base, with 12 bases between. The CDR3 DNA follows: TGTGCCAGCAGTAAGGACACAGGATCCTACGAGCAGTACTTC. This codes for CASSKDTGSYEQYF.

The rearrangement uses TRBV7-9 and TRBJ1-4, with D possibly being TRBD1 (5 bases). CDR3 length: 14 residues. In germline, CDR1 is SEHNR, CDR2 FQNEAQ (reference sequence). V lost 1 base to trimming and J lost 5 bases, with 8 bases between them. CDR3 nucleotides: TGTGCCAGCAGCTTAGGACAGAGGAATGAAAAACTGTTTTTT. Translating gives CASSLGQRNEKLFF.

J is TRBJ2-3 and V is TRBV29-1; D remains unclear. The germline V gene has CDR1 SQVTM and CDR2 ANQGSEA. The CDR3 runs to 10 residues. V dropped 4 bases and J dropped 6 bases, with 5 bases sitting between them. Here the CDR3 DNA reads TGCAGCGTTGGGGCTGATACGCAGTATTTT. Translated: CSVGADTQYF.

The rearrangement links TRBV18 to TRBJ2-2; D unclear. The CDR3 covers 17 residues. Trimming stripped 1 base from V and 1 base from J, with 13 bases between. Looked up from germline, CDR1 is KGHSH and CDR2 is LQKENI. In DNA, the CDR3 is TGTGCCAGCTCACCACTCGCCGTGGTGGGGAACACCGGGGAGCTGTTTTTT. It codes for CASSPLAVVGNTGELFF. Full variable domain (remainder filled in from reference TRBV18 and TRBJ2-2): NAGVMQNPRHLVRRRGQEARLRCSPMKGHSHVYWYRQLPEEGLKFMVYLQKENIIDESGMPKERFSAEFPKEGPSILRIQQVVRGDSAAYFCASSPLAVVGNTGELFFGEGSRLTVL.

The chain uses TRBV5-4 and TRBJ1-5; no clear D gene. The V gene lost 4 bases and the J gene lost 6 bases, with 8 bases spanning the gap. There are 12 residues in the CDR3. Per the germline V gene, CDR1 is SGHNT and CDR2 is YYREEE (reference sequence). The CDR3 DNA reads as TGTGCCAGCAGCAAGGAGGGTCAGCCCCAGCATTTT. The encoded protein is CASSKEGQPQHF.

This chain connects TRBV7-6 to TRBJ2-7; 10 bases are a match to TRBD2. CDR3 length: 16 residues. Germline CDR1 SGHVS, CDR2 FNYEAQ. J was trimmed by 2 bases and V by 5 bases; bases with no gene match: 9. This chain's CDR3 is CASSPRLAGLTYEQYF. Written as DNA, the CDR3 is TGTGCCAGCAGCCCTCGACTAGCGGGTCTCACCTACGAGCAGTACTTC.

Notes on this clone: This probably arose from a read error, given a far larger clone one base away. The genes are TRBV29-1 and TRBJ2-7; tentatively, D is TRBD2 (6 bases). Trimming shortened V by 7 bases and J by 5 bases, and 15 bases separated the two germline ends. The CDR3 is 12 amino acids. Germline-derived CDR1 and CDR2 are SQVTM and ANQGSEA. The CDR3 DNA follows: TGCAGCGCGCGGGACGGAACCCACGAGCAGTACTTC. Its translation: CSARDGTHEQYF.

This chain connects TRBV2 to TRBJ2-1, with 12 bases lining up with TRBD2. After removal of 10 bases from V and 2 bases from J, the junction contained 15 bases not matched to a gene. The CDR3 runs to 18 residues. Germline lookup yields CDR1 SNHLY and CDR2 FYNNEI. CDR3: CATYPGLAGGHTYNEQFF. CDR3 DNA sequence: TGTGCCACCTACCCCGGGCTAGCGGGAGGGCATACCTACAATGAGCAGTTCTTC.

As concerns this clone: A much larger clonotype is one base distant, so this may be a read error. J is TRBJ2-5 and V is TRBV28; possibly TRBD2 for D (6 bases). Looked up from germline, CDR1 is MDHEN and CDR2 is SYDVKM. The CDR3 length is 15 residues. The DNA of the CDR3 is TGTGCCGGCAGTTTAAGTACGGGAGAGGCGGCGGCCCAGTACTTC. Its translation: CAGSLSTGEAAAQYF. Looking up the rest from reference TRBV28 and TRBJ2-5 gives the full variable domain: DVKVTQSSRYLVKRTGEKVFLECVQDMDHENMFWYRQDPGLGLRLIYFSYDVKMKEKGDIPEGYSVSREKKERFSLILESASTNQTSMYLCAGSLSTGEAAAQYFGPGTRLLVL.

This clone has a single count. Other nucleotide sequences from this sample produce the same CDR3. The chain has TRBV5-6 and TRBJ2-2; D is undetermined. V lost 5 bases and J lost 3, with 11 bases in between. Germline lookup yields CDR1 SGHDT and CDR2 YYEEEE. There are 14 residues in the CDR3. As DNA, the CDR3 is TGTGCCAGCAGGCCAGCTATCGACACCGGGGAGCTGTTTTTT. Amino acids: CASRPAIDTGELFF.